This record looks at one T cell receptor (beta chain) sequence and its context. Antigen specificity is unknown. In the same sample, other DNA sequences code for this CDR3. This sample stems from a study of beta chain features in type 1 diabetes. Whole-study findings and limits: cDNA-based reads could over-represent cells with high TCR expression.

CDR1 and CDR2 from the germline V gene are SGHVS and FNYEAQ. V lost 5 bases and J lost 10, with 17 bases in between. The CDR3 contains 14 residues. As every portion of the isolated RNA was reverse transcribed, the sequencing read expressed TCRB transcripts. Here immunoSEQ multiplex PCR was the method, and the copy in TCRdb shows in-frame clones only, minus some. Found here are around 300,000 clones, 11% to 15% of them singletons; the top ten hold around 7%. This clonotype was obtained from a man aged 25 to 40 in good health. The chain employs TRBV7-6 and TRBJ2-2; D tentatively reads TRBD1 or TRBD2 (5 bases each). The sequenced sample was central memory CD4+ T cells from blood. For the CDR3, the DNA is TGTGCCAGCAGCCGGGACCGGTTAAACCCGGAGCTGTTTTTT. It translates to CASSRDRLNPELFF. The variable domain in full, with the rest retrieved from reference TRBV7-6 and TRBJ2-2, is GAGVSQSPRYKVTKRGQDVALRCDPISGHVSLYWYRQALGQGPEFLTYFNYEAQQDKSGLPNDRFSAERPEGSISTLTIQRTEQRDSAMYRCASSRDRLNPELFFGEGSRLTVL.